These 8 T cell receptor beta chains were all obtained from the same sample, sequenced in a study of tumor-infiltrating lymphocytes in primary liver carcinoma. The researchers obtained blood RNA from unsorted whole blood and also extracted germline DNA. Making TCR beta cDNA involved approximately 0.5 ug total RNA and a constant-region primer. Nested multiplex PCR, run for three rounds with slightly modified ARM-PCR, yielded TCR beta libraries. Both of the initial two PCR rounds ran for approximately 11 cycles and employed TRBV1-TRBV30 forward primers alongside a C-beta reverse primer. TCRdb re-called the multiplex PCR reads through MiXCR, storing one row per CDR3 protein. The repertoire holds 200,000 or so distinct CDR3 sequences, with 65% as singletons. Sequenced: peripheral blood. All receptors come from a woman between 55 and 75 years old with primary liver carcinoma and hepatitis B virus infection.

The gene calls are TRBV6-5 and TRBJ1-6; 9 bases fit TRBD1. The CDR3 contains 13 residues. Germline trimming cut 7 bases from V and 10 bases from J; bases unmatched to any gene: 5. CDR1 is MNHEY and CDR2 is SVGAGI in the germline V gene. CDR3: CASTGQGKSPLHF. The CDR3 DNA follows: TGTGCCAGCACGGGACAGGGAAAATCACCCCTCCACTTT.

This chain joins TRBV28 and TRBJ2-1; 8 bases match TRBD2. Trimming removed 6 bases from V and 6 bases from J; junction bases left unmatched: 10. The CDR3 loop spans 15 amino acids. Germline CDR1 and CDR2: MDHEN and SYDVKM. CDR3 protein: CASSEGGGRSNEQFF. CDR3 bases: TGTGCCAGCAGCGAGGGGGGCGGGAGGAGCAATGAGCAGTTCTTC.

The sample holds a few counts of this clonotype. The gene calls are TRBV6-1 and TRBJ1-5, with D perhaps matching TRBD1 (5 bases). This CDR3 is 17 amino acids long. CDR1 and CDR2 from the germline V gene are MNHNS and SASEGT. V was shortened by 6 bases and J by 0 bases, with 18 bases between the two germline ends. The CDR3 DNA is TGTGCCAGCAGGAGGGTGGGGGGGAGGATTAGCAATCAGCCCCAGCATTTT. Protein sequence: CASRRVGGRISNQPQHF.

This clonotype appeared many times. This chain connects TRBV4-1 to TRBJ2-1; 14 bases line up with TRBD2. This CDR3 is 18 amino acids long. Germline assignment: CDR1 MGHRA and CDR2 YSYEKL. With 1 base clipped from V and 10 bases from J, the junction kept 12 bases outside the gene matches. As DNA, the CDR3 is TGCGCCAGCAGCCAAGCGGGACTAGCGGGGGCGTTAGAAGGAGAGCAGTTCTTC. The encoded protein is CASSQAGLAGALEGEQFF.

This clonotype was seen repeatedly, ten times or more. This chain connects TRBV6-5 to TRBJ1-3; a possible D gene is TRBD1 (6 bases). The CDR3 is made up of 16 amino acids. Germline V CDR1 and CDR2: MNHEY, SVGAGI. V shed 0 bases and J shed 7 bases, with 16 bases lying between them. The CDR3 region is CASSYSRGRGENTIYF. The DNA of the CDR3 is TGTGCCAGCAGTTACTCCAGGGGTCGGGGGGAGAACACCATATATTTT.

This clonotype was observed once. A junction boundary mismatches the germline segment, possibly from a read error. The rearrangement uses TRBV29-1 and TRBJ1-1, with a tentative D call TRBD1 (6 bases). This CDR3 is built from 13 residues. CDR1 and CDR2 (germline): SQVTM, ANQGSEA. In nucleotides, the CDR3 is TGTAGCGTTGAGAATGGGACAAACACTGAAGCTTTCTTT. Its translation is CSVENGTNTEAFF.

This clonotype was seen many times. The chain carries TRBV14 and TRBJ1-5; possibly TRBD1 for D (5 bases). V lost 4 bases and J 7 bases, leaving 11 bases between the germline ends. The CDR3 totals 13 residues. Germline V gene lookup returns CDR1 SGHDN and CDR2 FVKESK. The CDR3 reads CASSLGLRQPQHF. DNA for the CDR3: TGTGCCAGCAGCCTGGGACTTCGGCAGCCCCAGCATTTT.

On this clonotype itself: Without the conserved terminal phenylalanine or tryptophan, this CDR3 likely stems from a read error. This chain joins TRBV12-3 or TRBV12-4 and TRBJ1-5; TRBD1 is a possible D gene (5 bases). The CDR3 totals 16 residues. The CDR3 DNA reads TGTGCAAGCAGTTTTTTAAGGGGTGGCCCGAATCAGCCCCAGCATCTT. Amino acids: CASSFLRGGPNQPQHL.